A selection of T cell receptor beta chains follows, all from one sample in a study of blood T cell repertoires in COVID-19. The assay was immunoSEQ multiplex PCR, and TCRdb's table has in-frame clones only and misses some. Found here are around 160,000 clones, roughly four fifths of them singletons; the top ten hold less than 20%. Material for sequencing was peripheral blood. All receptors come from a woman of 80 years or more with acute or convalescent COVID-19. Both conserved end residues are part of each CDR3. D genes are given only for firm matches. A clone size is listed for some rows: how often the clone was seen (once, few, many), or a class if it is expanded.

CASSSRQGNTEAFF	TGTGCCAGCAGCTCCAGACAGGGGAACACTGAAGCTTTCTTT	TRBJ1-1	few	TRBD1	TRBV11-2
CASSLQPTLAGATGELFF	TGTGCCAGCAGCCTCCAACCTACCCTAGCGGGGGCTACCGGGGAGCTGTTTTTT	TRBJ2-2	NA	TRBD2	TRBV7-2
CASSFGQGPTGELFF	TGTGCCAGCAGCTTTGGACAGGGCCCCACCGGGGAGCTGTTTTTT	TRBJ2-2	NA	TRBD1	TRBV5-6
CASSLRLALYNEQFF	TGTGCCAGCAGCTTGCGACTAGCGTTGTACAATGAGCAGTTCTTC	TRBJ2-1	few	TRBD2	TRBV5-5
CASSKIGGSSYNEQFF	TGTGCCAGCAGCAAGATCGGGGGTAGCTCCTACAATGAGCAGTTCTTC	TRBJ2-1	NA	NA	TRBV7-3
CASSTELRDRGFDTQYF	TGTGCCAGCAGTACAGAGCTCCGGGACAGGGGATTTGATACGCAGTATTTT	TRBJ2-3	NA	TRBD1	TRBV2
CASSPQGARNYGYTF	TGCGCCAGCAGCCCTCAGGGGGCTCGGAACTATGGCTACACCTTC	TRBJ1-2	NA	TRBD1	TRBV5-1
CASGGQSYEQYF	TGTGCCAGCGGAGGACAGAGCTACGAGCAGTACTTC	TRBJ2-7	NA	NA	TRBV6-5
CASSLEGVMGNEQFF	TGTGCCAGCAGCTTGGAGGGAGTAATGGGGAATGAGCAGTTCTTC	TRBJ2-1	NA	NA	TRBV5-4
CASSPTGELFNEQFF	TGTGCCAGCAGTCCGACAGGGGAGCTTTTCAATGAGCAGTTCTTC	TRBJ2-1	NA	TRBD1	TRBV7-3
CASSLGGQGGSGKLFF	TGTGCCAGCAGTTTAGGGGGACAGGGAGGTTCTGGAAAACTGTTTTTT	TRBJ1-4	NA	TRBD1	TRBV28
CASSIGQGVVKETQYF	TGTGCCAGTAGTATAGGACAGGGGGTGGTGAAAGAGACCCAGTACTTC	TRBJ2-5	NA	TRBD1	TRBV19
CASSLGQGNGNTIYF	TGCGCCAGCAGCTTAGGACAGGGAAATGGAAACACCATATATTTT	TRBJ1-3	NA	TRBD1	TRBV5-1
CATSGWTYQHEKLFF	TGTGCCACCAGCGGATGGACATACCAGCATGAAAAACTGTTTTTT	TRBJ1-4	NA	NA	TRBV15
CASSLRRTGAYEQYF	TGTGCCAGCAGTTTAAGGCGGACAGGGGCCTACGAGCAGTACTTC	TRBJ2-7	NA	TRBD1	TRBV27
CASSDTPNYNEQFF	TGTGCCAGCAGTGACACTCCTAATTACAATGAGCAGTTCTTC	TRBJ2-1	NA	NA	TRBV6-4
CAISVGLAGGSADTQYF	TGTGCCATCAGCGTCGGACTAGCGGGAGGTAGTGCAGATACGCAGTATTTT	TRBJ2-3	once	TRBD2	TRBV10-3
CASSKITGYEQYF	TGTGCCAGTAGTAAGATAACAGGGTACGAGCAGTACTTC	TRBJ2-7	NA	NA	TRBV19
CATSRLPASGGASLSGELFF	TGTGCCACCAGCAGACTCCCGGCTAGCGGGGGGGCCTCCTTGTCCGGGGAGCTGTTTTTT	TRBJ2-2	NA	TRBD2	TRBV15
CASSPTGGFGNTIYF	TGTGCCAGTAGTCCGACAGGGGGATTTGGAAACACCATATATTTT	TRBJ1-3	NA	TRBD1	TRBV19
CASSLSFEGTTSNQPQHF	TGTGCCAGCAGTTTATCCTTCGAGGGGACTACCAGCAATCAGCCCCAGCATTTT	TRBJ1-5	NA	NA	TRBV27
CASSFTGGTNEKLFF	TGTGCCAGCAGCTTCACAGGGGGCACTAATGAAAAACTGTTTTTT	TRBJ1-4	NA	TRBD1	TRBV5-4
CASSLGIAGVYEQFF	TGTGCCAGCAGCTTAGGGATAGCGGGAGTATATGAGCAGTTCTTC	TRBJ2-1	NA	TRBD2	TRBV11-2
CASSPGLGDEQFF	TGTGCCAGCAGCCCTGGGCTCGGTGATGAGCAGTTCTTC	TRBJ2-1	NA	NA	TRBV7-3
CASSSGLPRETQYF	TGCGCCAGCAGCTCGGGACTCCCAAGGGAGACCCAGTACTTC	TRBJ2-5	NA	NA	TRBV5-1
CASSLTGMDYGYTF	TGTGCCAGCAGCTTAACAGGGATGGACTATGGCTACACCTTC	TRBJ1-2	NA	NA	TRBV7-2
CASSRDRGQVGQYF	TGTGCCAGCAGCCGGGACAGGGGACAAGTTGGGCAGTACTTC	TRBJ2-7	NA	TRBD1	TRBV5-4
CASSIPSGGNNEQFF	TGTGCCAGTAGTATTCCTAGCGGGGGCAACAATGAGCAGTTCTTC	TRBJ2-1	NA	TRBD2	TRBV19
CASSATHGTALGNTIYF	TGTGCCAGCAGCGCAACGCACGGGACAGCGCTTGGAAACACCATATATTTT	TRBJ1-3	NA	TRBD1	TRBV9
CASSSRQGGYNSPLHF	TGTGCCAGTAGTTCTCGACAGGGTGGGTATAATTCACCCCTCCACTTT	TRBJ1-6	NA	TRBD1	TRBV19
CSTRGQGYGYTF	TGCAGCACAAGAGGACAGGGTTATGGCTACACCTTC	TRBJ1-2	once	TRBD1	TRBV29-1
CASSQTQETQYF	TGTGCCAGCAGCCAGACTCAAGAGACCCAGTACTTC	TRBJ2-5	NA	NA	TRBV3-1/TRBV3-2
CASTLSGGASYEQYF	TGTGCCAGCACATTAAGCGGGGGGGCATCCTACGAGCAGTACTTC	TRBJ2-7	NA	TRBD2	TRBV5-4
CSAYISYEQYF	TGCAGTGCCTATATATCCTACGAGCAGTACTTC	TRBJ2-7	few	NA	TRBV20-1
CASSFSRDLYNEQFF	TGTGCCAGCAGTTTCTCGCGGGACCTCTACAATGAGCAGTTCTTC	TRBJ2-1	NA	NA	TRBV27
CASSWGTGMNTEAFF	TGTGCCAGCAGCTGGGGGACAGGGATGAACACTGAAGCTTTCTTT	TRBJ1-1	NA	TRBD1	TRBV5-4
CSAREQRGYTF	TGCAGTGCTAGAGAGCAGCGTGGCTACACCTTC	TRBJ1-2	NA	NA	TRBV20-1
CASSDPTANTEAFF	TGTGCCAGCAGCGACCCGACAGCGAACACTGAAGCTTTCTTT	TRBJ1-1	once	NA	TRBV5-4
CASSQRQGPANTEAFF	TGTGCCAGCAGCCAACGACAGGGTCCGGCGAACACTGAAGCTTTCTTT	TRBJ1-1	NA	TRBD1	TRBV4-2
CAIGGQGQGSEKLFF	TGTGCCATCGGCGGGCAGGGACAGGGGAGTGAAAAACTGTTTTTT	TRBJ1-4	once	TRBD1	TRBV10-3
CATSARTGPETQYF	TGTGCCACCAGCGCGAGGACAGGACCCGAGACCCAGTACTTC	TRBJ2-5	NA	TRBD1	TRBV15
CASSLFFPPPGQGWDYEQYF	TGTGCCAGCAGTTTATTCTTCCCACCACCGGGGCAGGGGTGGGACTACGAGCAGTACTTC	TRBJ2-7	NA	NA	TRBV27
CASTRRQGPRGTEAFF	TGTGCCAGCACTCGCCGACAGGGGCCGCGGGGCACTGAAGCTTTCTTT	TRBJ1-1	NA	TRBD1	TRBV27
CASKGRGSTFF	TGTGCCAGCAAGGGGAGGGGGTCAACTTTCTTT	TRBJ1-1	once	NA	TRBV2
CASSLAGGGGYTF	TGTGCCAGCAGCTTGGCAGGGGGAGGTGGCTACACCTTC	TRBJ1-2	NA	TRBD1	TRBV7-9
CASSIRLAGIDGEQFF	TGTGCCAGTAGTATACGGCTAGCGGGAATTGACGGTGAGCAGTTCTTC	TRBJ2-1	NA	TRBD2	TRBV19
CASSLSAFAGGSDNEQFF	TGTGCCAGCAGCTTAAGCGCTTTCGCGGGAGGGTCGGACAATGAGCAGTTCTTC	TRBJ2-1	few	TRBD2	TRBV11-2
CASSLTGEVYGYTF	TGTGCCAGCAGCTTGACAGGGGAGGTCTATGGCTACACCTTC	TRBJ1-2	NA	TRBD1	TRBV5-6
CATHSGTGLGTEAFF	TGTGCCACCCACTCCGGGACAGGCTTGGGGACTGAAGCTTTCTTT	TRBJ1-1	NA	TRBD1	TRBV18
CASSPRGRIGNTIYF	TGTGCCAGCAGCCCAAGGGGGCGTATTGGAAACACCATATATTTT	TRBJ1-3	NA	TRBD1	TRBV5-5
CATSDFPTRATGGRETQYF	TGTGCCACCAGTGATTTTCCGACTCGGGCAACAGGGGGCCGAGAGACCCAGTACTTC	TRBJ2-5	NA	TRBD1	TRBV24-1
CASSQDGAHGGPDSPLHF	TGTGCCAGCAGCCAAGATGGGGCACACGGGGGGCCGGATTCACCCCTCCACTTT	TRBJ1-6	NA	NA	TRBV4-2
CSVSMMSVGGEQYF	TGCAGCGTGTCGATGATGTCCGTAGGGGGCGAGCAGTACTTC	TRBJ2-7	NA	NA	TRBV29-1